This T cell receptor beta chain was observed in a study of blood T cell repertoires in COVID-19. About the study: Whether acute or convalescent, the COVID-19 samples came from the United States, Italy and Spain. In each case, the material was cDNA or gDNA derived from T cells, B-cell-depleted T cells, or PBMCs.

Per the authors' pipeline: Counts of nucleated cells, estimated from reference gene primer amplification, were obtained. Clones were read by immunoSEQ multiplex PCR, and TCRdb kept only the in-frame ones, dropping some. The D gene and trimming were derived from the DNA, and the V and J assignments and clone size from that table. The sample has over 75,000 clones; 78% are singletons. The receptor comes from a human donor in a cohort sampled during active COVID-19. The sample consisted of peripheral blood.

CDR3 in amino acids: CASSLGSAGHTGELFF. CDR3 nucleotides: TGTGCCAGCAGCTTAGGGAGCGCGGGCCACACCGGGGAGCTGTTTTTT. This rearrangement joins TRBV7-9 to TRBJ2-2; a possible D gene is TRBD2 (5 bases). Trimming took 1 base from V and 3 from J, leaving 12 bases between them. This CDR3 region has 16 residues. In germline, CDR1 is SEHNR, CDR2 FQNEAQ (reference sequence).